Shown below are 10 T cell receptor beta chains from a single sample sequenced in a study of vaccination and CD4 T cells after COVID-19. Antigens for these TCRs are unknown. Sequencing of DNA taken from cultured CD4+ T cells relied on the Oncomine TCR Beta short-read assay. TCRdb passed the PCR reads through MiXCR, listing each CDR3 protein once. The sample includes 20,000 or so distinct CDR3 sequences, approximately 53% of them seen just once. The sample's treatment: roughly 11-day PBMC culture with coronavirus spike peptide pools or control peptides (ViraFEST assay). Material for sequencing was CD4+ T cells from blood, cultured in vitro. These receptors came from a human donor who had recovered from COVID-19.

The J gene is TRBJ1-1, the V gene TRBV20-1; 7 bases are shared with TRBD1. This CDR3 has 16 residues. Germline V gene lookup returns CDR1 DFQATT and CDR2 SNEGSKA (reference sequence). V gave up 6 bases and J gave up 0 bases; unmatched junction bases: 13. CDR3 sequence: CSALRPGTDMNTEAFF. Here the CDR3 DNA reads TGCAGTGCCCTTCGACCCGGGACAGACATGAACACTGAAGCTTTCTTT.

There are a few counts of this clonotype. The chain is built from TRBV19 and TRBJ1-1; unclear D gene. The V and J ends lost 4 bases and 11 bases respectively, with 14 bases between them. The CDR3 loop spans 12 amino acids. Germline loops: CDR1 LNHDA, CDR2 SQIVND (reference sequence). The CDR3 DNA is TGTGCCAGTAGTACCGCATCCTTGAGGGCTTTCTTT. Its protein is CASSTASLRAFF.

This chain joins TRBV12-5 and TRBJ1-6, with D unresolved. This CDR3 has 14 residues. V lost 1 base, J lost 3 bases, and 4 bases lay in between. Germline CDR1 and CDR2: LGHNT and FRNRAP. Here the CDR3 DNA reads TGTGCTAGTGGTTTGGACAGCTATAATTCACCCCTCCACTTT. Amino acid sequence: CASGLDSYNSPLHF.

CDR3 bases: TGCAGTGCTAGACCTCGGGCCCTCTCTCGCCAGCCCCAGCATTTT. It codes for CSARPRALSRQPQHF. The chain couples TRBV20-1 to TRBJ1-5; no firm D call. The CDR3 spans 15 residues. Trimming cost V 2 bases and J 7 bases, with 18 bases left between them. The germline gives CDR1 DFQATT, CDR2 SNEGSKA (reference sequence).

The genes are TRBV5-4 and TRBJ2-7, with D possibly TRBD2 on 6 matching bases. The CDR3 spans 13 residues. The V and J ends lost 2 bases and 3 bases respectively, with 9 bases between them. CDR1 is SGHNT, CDR2 YYREEE, per germline (reference sequence). The CDR3: CASSFLRGYEQYF. The CDR3 coding sequence is TGTGCCAGCAGCTTTTTGCGGGGCTACGAGCAGTACTTC. The full variable domain, rest sourced from reference TRBV5-4 and TRBJ2-7, is ETGVTQSPTHLIKTRGQQVTLRCSSQSGHNTVSWYQQALGQGPQFIFQYYREEENGRGNFPPRFSGLQFPNYSSELNVNALELDDSALYLCASSFLRGYEQYFGPGTRLTVT.

The rearrangement uses TRBV7-3 and TRBJ1-1; D gene uncertain. Germline CDR1 is SGHTA and CDR2 is FQGTGA. Between the trimmed V and J ends, which lost 5 bases and 3 bases, there was a span of 13 bases. This CDR3 comprises 14 residues. In DNA, the CDR3 is TGTGCCAGCAGCCCGAACGGACCCGACACTGAAGCTTTCTTT. It yields the protein CASSPNGPDTEAFF.

The gene calls are TRBV20-1 and TRBJ1-1, with D hard to call. The CDR3 length is 11 residues. The V gene lost 5 bases and the J gene lost 5 bases, with 9 bases spanning the gap. Germline CDR1 DFQATT, CDR2 SNEGSKA (reference sequence). The CDR3: CSAHHGTEAFF. CDR3 coding DNA: TGCAGTGCTCACCACGGGACTGAAGCTTTCTTT.

This chain connects TRBV6-1 to TRBJ2-1, with 9 bases fitting TRBD1. The CDR3 consists of 17 residues. Germline assignment: CDR1 MNHNS and CDR2 SASEGT. The trim removed 1 base at V and 0 bases at J, leaving 4 bases unmatched. CDR3 bases: TGTGCCAGCAGTGAAGTTATGGGACAGGGCTCCTACAATGAGCAGTTCTTC. Amino acids: CASSEVMGQGSYNEQFF.

J is TRBJ2-1 and V is TRBV7-3, with TRBD1 matching over 9 bases. CDR3 size: 15 residues. After removal of 6 bases from V and 6 bases from J, the junction contained 9 bases not matched to a gene. Germline-derived CDR1 and CDR2 are SGHTA and FQGTGA. The CDR3 loop is CASSPTGTGLNEQFF. DNA for the CDR3: TGTGCCAGCAGTCCCACCGGGACAGGGCTCAATGAGCAGTTCTTC.

In this sample, this clonotype turned up a few times. This chain uses TRBV20-1 with TRBJ2-3; TRBD2 matches 15 bases. Germline loops: CDR1 DFQATT, CDR2 SNEGSKA (reference sequence). There are 17 residues in the CDR3. The V and J ends lost 3 bases and 6 bases, in that order; junction bases with no gene match: 10. CDR3 loop: CSASVGLAGGNRDTQYF. In DNA, the CDR3 is TGCAGTGCTAGTGTTGGACTAGCGGGGGGGAACAGGGATACGCAGTATTTT.